This entry lists 8 T cell receptor beta chains sequenced from one sample in a study of shared clonotypes between healthy human individuals. Terminally differentiated effector memory CD45RA+ cells were left out of the naive CD8 fraction, which was CD45RO-negative and positively selected for CCR7. Profiling relied on immunoSEQ multiplex PCR, and the TCRdb table lists in-frame clones only, not all of them. The sample comprises under 1 million clones, 80% to 95% of which are singletons, and about 24% rests with the top ten. Sequenced material: naive CD8+ T cells sorted from blood. These receptors were collected from a man aged 25 to 45 in good health.

This sequence joins TRBV27 and TRBJ2-7; a possible D gene is TRBD2 (5 bases). Looked up from germline, CDR1 is MNHEY and CDR2 is SMNVEV (reference sequence). Trimming pared 6 bases from V and 5 bases from J, leaving 11 bases between. There are 12 residues in the CDR3. CDR3 sequence reads: CASRGGRDEQYF. In DNA form, the CDR3 reads TGTGCCAGCAGGGGCGGGCGGGACGAGCAGTACTTC.

The chain carries TRBV5-1 and TRBJ2-7; D call uncertain. The V and J ends lost 0 bases and 7 bases respectively, with 17 bases between them. The CDR3 is made up of 15 amino acids. The germline V gene has CDR1 SGHRS and CDR2 YFSETQ. CDR3 DNA sequence: TGCGCCAGCAGCTTGGGCAGAGACGGTGGTAGGGAGCAGTACTTC. Amino acid sequence: CASSLGRDGGREQYF.

The rearrangement joins TRBV7-9 to TRBJ1-1; 8 bases are shared with TRBD1. This CDR3 is 15 amino acids long. V lost 5 bases and J lost 2; bases outside the gene matches: 7. Germline CDR1 reads SEHNR; CDR2 reads FQNEAQ (reference sequence). The CDR3 DNA reads as TGTGCCAGCAGCCCAACAGGGGGGGTCAACACTGAAGCTTTCTTT. This codes for CASSPTGGVNTEAFF.

This clone occurred once. CDR3 protein: CASSLPTSGFYEQYF. Written as DNA, the CDR3 is TGTGCCAGCAGTCTTCCGACTAGCGGGTTCTACGAGCAGTACTTC. The genes are TRBV28 and TRBJ2-7; 10 bases map to TRBD2. The ends lost 5 bases at V and 3 bases at J; junction bases unmatched: 7. Per germline, CDR1 MDHEN and CDR2 SYDVKM. This CDR3 is built from 15 residues.

This clone was recorded only once. The chain carries TRBV7-9 and TRBJ2-1; D gene ambiguous. Trimming removed 6 bases from V and 5 bases from J, with 11 bases in between. CDR1 is SEHNR, CDR2 FQNEAQ, per germline (reference sequence). The CDR3 has 13 residues. For the CDR3, the DNA is TGTGCCAGCAGTCCGACGGTCCACAATGAGCAGTTCTTC. Its protein product is CASSPTVHNEQFF.

The V gene is TRBV7-9, the J gene TRBJ2-2; D may be TRBD2 (6 bases). Germline CDR1 and CDR2: SEHNR and FQNEAQ (reference sequence). V lost 5 bases and J lost 6, with 19 bases in between. The CDR3 extends over 16 amino acids. CDR3 nucleotide sequence: TGTGCCAGCAGCCCTGCACGCGGGGCCCGATCCGGGGAGCTGTTTTTT. Translating it yields CASSPARGARSGELFF.

This clone has only one observation. In the same sample, other DNA sequences code for this CDR3. V gene TRBV6-5 combines with J gene TRBJ2-7; D is unresolved. CDR1 is MNHEY, CDR2 SVGAGI, per germline. The CDR3 spans 13 residues. V dropped 3 bases and J dropped 3 bases, with 9 bases sitting between them. CDR3 region: CASSYLNSYEQYF. The CDR3 nucleotides are TGTGCCAGCAGTTATCTGAACAGCTACGAGCAGTACTTC.

The chain uses TRBV27 and TRBJ2-5, with D perhaps TRBD1 (6 bases). CDR1 is MNHEY, CDR2 SMNVEV, per germline (reference sequence). The CDR3 runs 14 residues. V was shortened by 7 bases and J by 6 bases, with 18 bases between the two germline ends. CDR3 in amino acids: CASKPSWGQQTQYF. DNA for the CDR3: TGTGCCAGCAAACCCAGTTGGGGGCAACAGACCCAGTACTTC.